The clone carrying this T cell receptor beta chain was counted only a few times. The repertoire was sequenced with immunoSEQ multiplex PCR; TCRdb's copy has only in-frame clones and lacks some. The table lists 150,000 to 180,000 clones, 76% of them singletons. This record belongs to a study of blood T cell repertoires in COVID-19. Study-wide background: The study drew acute and convalescent COVID-19 samples from the United States, Italy and Spain.

V lost 1 base to trimming and J lost 7 bases, with 14 bases between them. Germline values: CDR1 SGHVS, CDR2 FNYEAQ. The length of the CDR3 is 16 residues. The chain combines TRBV7-6 with TRBJ1-6, with a tentative D call TRBD1 (6 bases). This receptor was identified in an elderly woman with acute or convalescent COVID-19. The specimen sequenced was peripheral blood. CDR3 sequence reads: CASSLGVQGVNSPLHF. CDR3 DNA sequence: TGTGCCAGCAGCTTAGGGGTACAGGGTGTCAATTCACCCCTCCACTTT.